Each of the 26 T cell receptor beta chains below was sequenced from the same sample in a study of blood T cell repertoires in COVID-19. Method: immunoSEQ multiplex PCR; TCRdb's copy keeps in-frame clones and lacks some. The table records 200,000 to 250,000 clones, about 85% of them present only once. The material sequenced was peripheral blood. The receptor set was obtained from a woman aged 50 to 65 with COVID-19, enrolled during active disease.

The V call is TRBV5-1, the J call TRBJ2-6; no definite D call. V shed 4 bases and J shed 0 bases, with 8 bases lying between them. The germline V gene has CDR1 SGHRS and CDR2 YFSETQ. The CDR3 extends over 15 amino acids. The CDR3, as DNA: TGCGCCAGCAGCGAACTCACCTCTGGGGCCAACGTCCTGACTTTC. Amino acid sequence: CASSELTSGANVLTF.

The CDR3 DNA follows: TGTGCCACCAGTGATTGGAACAGGGCGAACACCGGGGAGCTGTTTTTT. Protein: CATSDWNRANTGELFF. The chain has TRBV24-1 and TRBJ2-2; D may be TRBD1 (6 bases). The CDR3 contains 16 residues. Per the germline V gene, CDR1 is KGHDR and CDR2 is SFDVKD. V was clipped by 2 bases and J by 0 bases, with 9 bases between them.

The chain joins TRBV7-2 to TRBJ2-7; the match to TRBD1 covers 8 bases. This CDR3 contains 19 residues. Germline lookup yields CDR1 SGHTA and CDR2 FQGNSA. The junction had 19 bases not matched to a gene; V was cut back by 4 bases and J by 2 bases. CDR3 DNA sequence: TGTGCCAGCAGCTCTCCGGACAGGGTAGGCGCCACTTACACCTACGAGCAGTACTTC. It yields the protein CASSSPDRVGATYTYEQYF.

CDR3 in amino acids: CASSLFTGNFTDTQYF. DNA for the CDR3: TGTGCCAGCAGCTTATTCACAGGGAACTTCACAGATACGCAGTATTTT. The rearrangement joins TRBV7-9 to TRBJ2-3; TRBD1 might be the D (6 bases). Trimming removed 2 bases at V and 2 bases at J, with 14 bases between. This CDR3 is 16 amino acids long. CDR1 SEHNR and CDR2 FQNEAQ come from the germline V gene (reference sequence).

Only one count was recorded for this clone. The CDR3 here is CASSKEGRRVRVFGNTEAFF. The CDR3 bases are TGTGCCAGCAGCAAAGAGGGGCGACGGGTTCGGGTTTTCGGGAACACTGAAGCTTTCTTT. This rearrangement joins TRBV21-1 to TRBJ1-1; the D call TRBD1 from the table was never checked on the DNA. TRBV21-1 is labeled a pseudogene. CDR3 length: 20 amino acids.

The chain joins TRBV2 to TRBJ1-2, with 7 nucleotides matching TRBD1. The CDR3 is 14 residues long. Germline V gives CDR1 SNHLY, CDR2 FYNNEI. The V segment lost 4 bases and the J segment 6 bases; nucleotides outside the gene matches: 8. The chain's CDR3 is CASSALKGANGYTF. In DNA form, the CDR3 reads TGTGCCAGCAGTGCTCTCAAGGGGGCAAATGGCTACACCTTC.

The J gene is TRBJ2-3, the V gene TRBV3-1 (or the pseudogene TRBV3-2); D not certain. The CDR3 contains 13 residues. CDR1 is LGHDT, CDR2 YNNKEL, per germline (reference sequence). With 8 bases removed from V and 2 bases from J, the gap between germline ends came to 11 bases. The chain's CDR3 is CASDLTYTDTQYF. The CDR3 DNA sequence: TGTGCCAGCGATCTCACCTACACAGATACGCAGTATTTT.

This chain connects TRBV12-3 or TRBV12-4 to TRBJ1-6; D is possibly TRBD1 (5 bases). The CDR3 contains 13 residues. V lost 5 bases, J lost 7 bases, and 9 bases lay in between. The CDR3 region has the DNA TGTGCCAGCAGTCCAGGGCCCAATTCACCCCTCCACTTT. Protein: CASSPGPNSPLHF.

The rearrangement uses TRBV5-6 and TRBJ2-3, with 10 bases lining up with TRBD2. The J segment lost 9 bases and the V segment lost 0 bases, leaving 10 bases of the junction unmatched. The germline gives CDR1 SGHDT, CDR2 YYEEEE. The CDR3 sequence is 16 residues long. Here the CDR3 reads CASSLAPAGGPRTQYF. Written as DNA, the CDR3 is TGTGCCAGCAGCTTGGCCCCAGCGGGGGGGCCGCGGACGCAGTATTTT.

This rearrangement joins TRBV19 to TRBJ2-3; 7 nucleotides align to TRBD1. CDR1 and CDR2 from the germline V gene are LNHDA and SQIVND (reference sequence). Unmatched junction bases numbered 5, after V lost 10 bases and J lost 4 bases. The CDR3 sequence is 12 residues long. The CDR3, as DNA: TGTGCCACCTCAACAGGGGCAGATACGCAGTATTTT. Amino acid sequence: CATSTGADTQYF.

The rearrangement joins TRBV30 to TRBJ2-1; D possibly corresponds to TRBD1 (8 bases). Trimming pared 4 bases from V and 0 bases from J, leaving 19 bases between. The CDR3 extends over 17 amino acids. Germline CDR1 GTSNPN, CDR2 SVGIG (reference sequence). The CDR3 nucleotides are TGTGCCTGGACACCCACAGGGGGGGGAGGCTCCTACAATGAGCAGTTCTTC. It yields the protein CAWTPTGGGGSYNEQFF.

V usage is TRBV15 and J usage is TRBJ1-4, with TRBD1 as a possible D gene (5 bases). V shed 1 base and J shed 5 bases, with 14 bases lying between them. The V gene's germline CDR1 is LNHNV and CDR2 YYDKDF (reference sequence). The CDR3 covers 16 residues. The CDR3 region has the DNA TGTGCCACCAGCAGAGGCGGGACGGGTCTGAATGAAAAACTGTTTTTT. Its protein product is CATSRGGTGLNEKLFF. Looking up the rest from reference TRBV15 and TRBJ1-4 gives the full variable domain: DAMVIQNPRYQVTQFGKPVTLSCSQTLNHNVMYWYQQKSSQAPKLLFHYYDKDFNNEADTPDNFQSRRPNTSFCFLDIRSPGLGDTAMYLCATSRGGTGLNEKLFFGSGTQLSVL.

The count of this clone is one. This chain's CDR3 is CASTRDRGLVAFF. For the CDR3, the DNA is TGTGCCAGCACCCGGGACAGGGGGCTTGTGGCTTTCTTT. The rearrangement uses TRBV11-2 and TRBJ1-1; 12 bases align to TRBD1. The CDR3 covers 13 residues. Germline V gene lookup returns CDR1 SGHAT and CDR2 FQNNGV. Trimming at V came to 7 bases and at J to 11 bases, leaving 8 bases not matched to a gene.

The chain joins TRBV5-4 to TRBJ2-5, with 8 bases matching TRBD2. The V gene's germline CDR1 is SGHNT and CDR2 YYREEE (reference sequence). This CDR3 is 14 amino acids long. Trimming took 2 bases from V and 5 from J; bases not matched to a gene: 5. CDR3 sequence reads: CASSFTGGLETQYF. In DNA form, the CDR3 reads TGTGCCAGCAGCTTTACGGGGGGGCTGGAGACCCAGTACTTC.

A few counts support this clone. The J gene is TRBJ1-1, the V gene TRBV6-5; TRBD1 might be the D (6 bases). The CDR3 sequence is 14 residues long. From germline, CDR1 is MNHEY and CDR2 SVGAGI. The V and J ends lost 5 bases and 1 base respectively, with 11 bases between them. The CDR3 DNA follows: TGTGCCAGCAGTCCCTTGGGACAGAACACTGAAGCTTTCTTT. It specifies CASSPLGQNTEAFF.

CDR3 protein: CATSSSLPRGIETQYF. Here the CDR3 DNA reads TGTGCCACCAGCAGCTCTCTTCCCAGGGGTATAGAGACCCAGTACTTC. V is TRBV15 and J is TRBJ2-5; a possible D gene is TRBD1 (6 bases). Trimming removed 3 bases at V and 4 bases at J, with 18 bases between. The length of the CDR3 is 16 residues. CDR1 and CDR2 from the germline V gene are LNHNV and YYDKDF (reference sequence).

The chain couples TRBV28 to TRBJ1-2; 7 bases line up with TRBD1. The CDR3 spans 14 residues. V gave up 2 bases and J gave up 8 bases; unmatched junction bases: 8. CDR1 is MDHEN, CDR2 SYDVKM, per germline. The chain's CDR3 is CASSLKGALGGYTF. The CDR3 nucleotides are TGTGCCAGCAGTTTAAAGGGGGCTCTCGGAGGCTACACCTTC.

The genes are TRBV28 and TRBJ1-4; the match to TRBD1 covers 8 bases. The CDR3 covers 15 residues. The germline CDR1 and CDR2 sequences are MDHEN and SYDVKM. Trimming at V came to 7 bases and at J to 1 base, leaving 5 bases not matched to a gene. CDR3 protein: CASNKDRGTNEKLFF. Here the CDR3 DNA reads TGTGCCAGCAACAAAGACAGGGGAACTAATGAAAAACTGTTTTTT. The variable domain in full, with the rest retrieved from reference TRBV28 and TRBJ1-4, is DVKVTQSSRYLVKRTGEKVFLECVQDMDHENMFWYRQDPGLGLRLIYFSYDVKMKEKGDIPEGYSVSREKKERFSLILESASTNQTSMYLCASNKDRGTNEKLFFGSGTQLSVL.

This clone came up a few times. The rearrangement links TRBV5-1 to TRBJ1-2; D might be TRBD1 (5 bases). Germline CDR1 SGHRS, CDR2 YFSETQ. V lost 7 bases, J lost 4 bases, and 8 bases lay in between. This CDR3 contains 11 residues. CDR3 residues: CASWGGYGYTF. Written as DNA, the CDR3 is TGCGCCAGCTGGGGGGGCTATGGCTACACCTTC.

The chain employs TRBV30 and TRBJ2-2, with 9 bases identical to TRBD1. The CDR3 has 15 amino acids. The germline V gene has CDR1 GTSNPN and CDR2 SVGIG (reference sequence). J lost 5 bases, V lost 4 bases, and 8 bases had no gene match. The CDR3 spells CAWTYPGTGTGELFF. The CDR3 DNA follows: TGTGCCTGGACTTACCCCGGGACAGGGACCGGGGAGCTGTTTTTT.

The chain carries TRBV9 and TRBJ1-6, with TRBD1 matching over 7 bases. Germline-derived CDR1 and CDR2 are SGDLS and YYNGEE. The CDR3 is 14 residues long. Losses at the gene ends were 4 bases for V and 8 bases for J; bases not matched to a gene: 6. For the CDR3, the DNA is TGTGCCAGCAGCTTGAGACAGGGAGATTCACCCCTCCACTTT. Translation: CASSLRQGDSPLHF.

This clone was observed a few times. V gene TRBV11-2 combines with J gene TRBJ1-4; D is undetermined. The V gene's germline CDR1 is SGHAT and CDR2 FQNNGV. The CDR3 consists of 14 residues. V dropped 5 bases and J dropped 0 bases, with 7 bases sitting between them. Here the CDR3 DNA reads TGTGCCAGCAGCCCCTCTTCAACTAATGAAAAACTGTTTTTT. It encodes CASSPSSTNEKLFF.

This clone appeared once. The chain's CDR3 is CASSLQASSYEQYF. CDR3 in DNA: TGTGCCAGCAGCTTACAGGCAAGCTCCTACGAGCAGTACTTC. The chain carries TRBV11-3 and TRBJ2-7; D is unresolved. The CDR3 totals 14 residues. The germline V gene has CDR1 SGHNT and CDR2 YENEEA. V was clipped by 2 bases and J by 0 bases, with 8 bases between them.

CDR3 nucleotide sequence: TGTGCCAGCAGCCATCTGACTAGCGGGGGAACAGATACGCAGTATTTT. Translated, it gives CASSHLTSGGTDTQYF. J is TRBJ2-3 and V is TRBV9, with 12 bases identical to TRBD2. V dropped 4 bases and J dropped 3; count of bases not matched to a gene: 6. The CDR3 is made up of 16 amino acids. The V gene's germline CDR1 is SGDLS and CDR2 YYNGEE. Together with reference TRBV9 and TRBJ2-3, the CDR3 gives the full variable domain: DSGVTQTPKHLITATGQRVTLRCSPRSGDLSVYWYQQSLDQGLQFLIQYYNGEERAKGNILERFSAQQFPDLHSELNLSSLELGDSALYFCASSHLTSGGTDTQYFGPGTRLTVL.

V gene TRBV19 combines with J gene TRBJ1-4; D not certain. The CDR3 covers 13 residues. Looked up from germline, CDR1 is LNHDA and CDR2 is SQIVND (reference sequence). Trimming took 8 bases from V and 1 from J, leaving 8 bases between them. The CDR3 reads CASRGLTNEKLFF. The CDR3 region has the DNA TGTGCCAGTCGAGGGCTAACTAATGAAAAACTGTTTTTT.

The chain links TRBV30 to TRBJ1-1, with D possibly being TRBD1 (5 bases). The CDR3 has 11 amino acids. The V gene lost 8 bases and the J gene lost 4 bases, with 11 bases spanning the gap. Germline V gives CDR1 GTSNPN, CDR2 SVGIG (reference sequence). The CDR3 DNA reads TGTGCCGCGGGGCGCGCCACTGAAGCTTTCTTT. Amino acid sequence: CAAGRATEAFF. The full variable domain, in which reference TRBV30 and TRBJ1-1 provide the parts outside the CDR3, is SQTIHQWPATLVQPVGSPLSLECTVEGTSNPNLYWYRQAAGRGLQLLFYSVGIGQISSEVPQNLSASRPQDRQFILSSKKLLLSDSGFYLCAAGRATEAFFGQGTRLTVV.